Shown below are 8 T cell receptor beta chains from a single sample sequenced in a study of cytomegalovirus exposure and HLA in healthy donors. Data came from immunoSEQ multiplex PCR; TCRdb stores just in-frame clones and leaves some out. The sample includes 150,000 or so clones, approximately 86% of them seen just once. Sample: PBMCs. All receptors come from a man between 18 and 35 years old in good health and CMV-seropositive.

The chain is built from TRBV9 and TRBJ2-1, with D perhaps matching TRBD1 (7 bases). The V and J ends lost 9 bases and 5 bases respectively, with 12 bases between them. This CDR3 spans 12 amino acids. The V gene's germline CDR1 is SGDLS and CDR2 YYNGEE. In DNA form, the CDR3 reads TGTGCCACCGGCAGGGGGGACAATGAGCAGTTCTTC. Amino acid sequence: CATGRGDNEQFF.

This clone was observed a single time. The V gene is TRBV6-5, the J gene TRBJ2-7, with a tentative D call TRBD2 (6 bases). This CDR3 contains 15 residues. Trimming took off 5 bases at V and 3 bases at J, with 17 bases between the two ends. Germline loops: CDR1 MNHEY, CDR2 SVGAGI. DNA for the CDR3: TGTGCCAGCAGTCCTCGGAGGGGAGGTAGCTACGAGCAGTACTTC. This gives the protein CASSPRRGGSYEQYF.

The V and J genes are TRBV2 and TRBJ2-1; D is perhaps TRBD2 (5 bases). The CDR3 covers 15 residues. The V gene's germline CDR1 is SNHLY and CDR2 FYNNEI. V lost 4 bases and J 6 bases, leaving 16 bases between the germline ends. DNA for the CDR3: TGTGCCAGCAGTGTTAGGAGAGGGATCCGCAATGAGCAGTTCTTC. Encoded protein: CASSVRRGIRNEQFF.

This clone was found once. V usage is TRBV6-5 and J usage is TRBJ2-1; 7 bases match TRBD1. CDR1 is MNHEY, CDR2 SVGAGI, per germline. CDR3 size: 16 residues. Trimming cost V 0 bases and J 3 bases; bases outside gene matches: 5. The chain's CDR3 is CASSYSGQVGYNEQFF. Here the CDR3 DNA reads TGTGCCAGCAGTTACTCCGGACAGGTCGGCTACAATGAGCAGTTCTTC.

This clone has only one observation. The chain carries TRBV19 and TRBJ2-5; no clear D gene. With 5 bases removed from V and 9 bases from J, the gap between germline ends came to 16 bases. Germline V gene sequence: CDR1 LNHDA, CDR2 SQIVND (reference sequence). The CDR3 runs 13 residues. The CDR3 DNA reads as TGTGCCAGTAGTCTAACTGTTACCGCGGCCCAGTACTTC. Translated: CASSLTVTAAQYF.

The gene calls are TRBV4-3 and TRBJ2-7; maybe TRBD2 (6 bases). Germline lookup yields CDR1 LGHNA and CDR2 YSLEER. Trimming pared 0 bases from V and 2 bases from J, leaving 11 bases between. The CDR3 loop spans 15 amino acids. Here the CDR3 reads CASSQDGGSAYEQYF. CDR3 bases: TGCGCCAGCAGCCAAGATGGGGGGAGCGCCTACGAGCAGTACTTC.

This clone was seen more than once but under ten times. The rearrangement links TRBV11-2 to TRBJ2-2, with D unresolved. Germline V CDR1 and CDR2: SGHAT, FQNNGV. V lost 8 bases, J lost 7 bases, and 11 bases lay in between. The CDR3 length is 12 residues. The CDR3: CASLSPGGELFF. The CDR3 DNA reads as TGTGCCAGCCTCTCGCCGGGCGGGGAGCTGTTTTTT.

The genes are TRBV2 and TRBJ2-1, with 10 bases that match TRBD2. CDR3 length: 11 amino acids. Germline V gene sequence: CDR1 SNHLY, CDR2 FYNNEI. V shed 7 bases and J 14 bases; nucleotides not matched to a gene: 5. The CDR3 loop reads CASTTGTSEFF. DNA for the CDR3: TGTGCCAGCACCACCGGGACTAGCGAGTTCTTC.